This entry features one TCR beta chain sequence. Antigen unknown. Germline lookup yields CDR1 LNHDA and CDR2 SQIVND (reference sequence). CDR3 length: 16 amino acids. V shed 5 bases and J 14 bases; nucleotides not matched to a gene: 13. Each donor was healthy, and each was a bone marrow donor. The sample originates from a study of cytomegalovirus exposure and HLA in healthy donors. The PCR used 60 Vbeta and 13 Jbeta primers. Method: immunoSEQ multiplex PCR; TCRdb's copy keeps in-frame clones and lacks some. This table holds tens of thousands of clones, approximately 65% found once. Findings of the study overall: Within the data, a cluster of highly shared sequence variants was likely a sequencing artifact.

The sequence was collected from a male donor in good health and CMV-seropositive. What was sequenced was PBMCs. The genes are TRBV19 and TRBJ2-3; TRBD2 matches at 16 bases. The CDR3, as DNA: TGTGCCAGTAGTCCTGGGACTAGCGGGGGGGGAGGGTCGGCGTATTTT. It translates to CASSPGTSGGGGSAYF.